This T cell receptor beta chain was found in a study of blood T cells in healthy people across ages. With a J-beta primer mix and a sample-barcoded 5' primer, a second PCR ran 7 to 11 cycles. TCRdb itself ran the 5' RACE reads through MiXCR, one entry per CDR3 protein. The sample contains approximately 1.5 million distinct CDR3 sequences, almost 35% of which appear only once. Isolation per sample recovered at least 6.5 million PBMCs. With 7 bases clipped from V and 5 bases from J, the junction kept 5 bases outside the gene matches. The germline CDR1 and CDR2 sequences are SQVTM and ANQGSEA. The CDR3 extends over 12 amino acids. In this sample, this clonotype turned up many times. Its antigen is unidentified. Study findings and constraints: TCR beta diversity correlated strongly with naive T cell percentage.

This sequence originates from a woman in her thirties in good health. The chain couples TRBV29-1 to TRBJ2-3; 8 positions agree with TRBD1. Material for sequencing was blood. CDR3 DNA: TGCAGCGGTCGACAGGGGCTAGATACGCAGTATTTT. As protein: CSGRQGLDTQYF.